The source of this T cell receptor (beta chain) is a study of cytomegalovirus exposure and HLA in healthy donors. Study conclusions and caveats: Later work associated roughly 15,000 TCR beta sequences with HLA alleles at 0.05 false discovery rate.

PCR employed 60 Vbeta and 13 Jbeta primers. Assay: immunoSEQ multiplex PCR; the TCRdb copy retains only in-frame clones and omits some. The sample contains some 150,000 clones, around 79% of which appear only once. CDR1 is MNHNY and CDR2 is SVGAGI in the germline V gene (reference sequence). The CDR3 length is 15 residues. V lost 7 bases and J lost 7, with 20 bases in between. In its sample, this clone was seen a few times. The antigen is not known. This TCR was sampled from a male donor in good health and CMV-seronegative. Sequencing was done on a sample of PBMCs. The chain links TRBV6-6 to TRBJ2-1; tentative D call: TRBD2 (7 bases). The CDR3 is CASITGGGAWNEQFF. The CDR3, as DNA: TGTGCCAGCATAACCGGAGGGGGGGCGTGGAATGAGCAGTTCTTC.